This T cell receptor beta chain is from a study of CD8 T cells in Susac syndrome. Between the trimmed V and J ends, which lost 1 base and 2 bases, there was a span of 14 bases. The length of the CDR3 is 16 residues. Germline V gene lookup returns CDR1 SGHAT and CDR2 FQNNGV. Sequencing of TCR beta drew on CD8+ and CD4+ T cells from blood. Healthy donors formed controls matched for age and sex. In contrast to the negatively isolated CD8+ and CD4+ T cells, TEMRA cells were FACS-enriched. Reverse transcription of 0.5 to 1 ug RNA was carried out with random hexamers. The amplification used immunoSEQ multiplex PCR on TCR beta CDR3; it spanned 54 Vbeta and 13 Jbeta. TCRdb redid the calling of the immunoSEQ multiplex PCR reads with MiXCR, one entry per CDR3 protein. The profile shows 130,000 to 150,000 distinct CDR3 sequences, roughly 95% of them singletons.

The origin of this receptor is a human donor in good health. The chain links TRBV11-2 to TRBJ1-2, with D possibly matching TRBD1 (6 bases). The material sequenced was CD4+ T cells from PBMCs. This CDR3 is CASSLVLDQGNYGYTF. DNA for the CDR3: TGTGCCAGCAGCTTAGTTCTCGATCAGGGGAACTATGGCTACACCTTC.